This T cell receptor (beta chain) was identified in a study of blood T cell repertoires in COVID-19. The germline V gene has CDR1 SGHNT and CDR2 YYREEE (reference sequence). Trimming cost V 4 bases and J 2 bases, with 10 bases left between them. The CDR3 loop spans 13 amino acids. Sequenced by immunoSEQ multiplex PCR; TCRdb stores in-frame clones only, minus some. In the table there are under 250,000 clones, around 82% of which are singletons. Sequences were obtained from peripheral blood. J is TRBJ2-7 and V is TRBV5-4, with a tentative D call TRBD2 (5 bases). The sequence derives from a human donor in a cohort sampled during active COVID-19. CDR3 sequence reads: CASSPWETYEQYF. The CDR3 DNA sequence: TGTGCCAGCAGCCCATGGGAGACCTACGAGCAGTACTTC.